These T cell receptor beta chains were read from a single sample in a study of T cells in Graves' hyperthyroidism and ophthalmopathy. Each CDR3 protein gets one entry after TCRdb re-called the multiplex PCR reads with MiXCR. The sample records roughly 570,000 distinct CDR3 sequences, 15% to 19% being singletons. Input material: blood. The receptors derive from a woman aged 25 to 45 with Graves' hyperthyroidism. CDR3s include the opening cysteine and the closing phenylalanine or tryptophan. A D gene is named only where the DNA matches it firmly. Clone size is given for some rows only: seen once, a few or many times, or a class if the clone is expanded.

v_gene: TRBV27
d_gene: TRBD1
j_gene: TRBJ1-2
abundance: many
CDR3nt: TGTGCCACCTGGACAGGGCGATATGGCTACACCTTC
CDR3aa: CATWTGRYGYTF

v_gene: TRBV2
d_gene: TRBD1
j_gene: TRBJ2-6
abundance: many
CDR3nt: TGTGCCAGCAGTGAACCACCAGGGGGCACTGGGGCCAACGTCCTGACTTTC
CDR3aa: CASSEPPGGTGANVLTF

v_gene: TRBV7-9
d_gene: NA
j_gene: TRBJ1-5
abundance: many
CDR3nt: TGTGCCAGCAGCTCCCCGGGTGCTGATCAGCCCCAGCATTTT
CDR3aa: CASSSPGADQPQHF

v_gene: TRBV14
d_gene: NA
j_gene: TRBJ2-7
abundance: NA
CDR3nt: TGTGCCAGCAAAGGGAATGGGGACGAGCAGTACTTC
CDR3aa: CASKGNGDEQYF

v_gene: TRBV11-2
d_gene: TRBD2
j_gene: TRBJ2-1
abundance: many
CDR3nt: TGTGCCAGCAGCTTCAGGCTAGCGGAGGAGGAGCAGTTCTTC
CDR3aa: CASSFRLAEEEQFF

v_gene: TRBV19
d_gene: TRBD2
j_gene: TRBJ2-1
abundance: NA
CDR3nt: TGTGCCAGTAGTTCACCCGGGACTAGCGGGATGTATGAGCAGTTCTTC
CDR3aa: CASSSPGTSGMYEQFF

v_gene: TRBV7-3
d_gene: NA
j_gene: TRBJ2-2
abundance: few
CDR3nt: TGTGCCAGCAGCTCCTCTAGTCCGGCCGGGGAGCTGTTTTTT
CDR3aa: CASSSSSPAGELFF

v_gene: TRBV7-3
d_gene: NA
j_gene: TRBJ2-2
abundance: many
CDR3nt: TGTGCCAGCAGCACGGGGAGCACCGGGGAGCTGTTTTTT
CDR3aa: CASSTGSTGELFF

v_gene: TRBV5-1
d_gene: TRBD2
j_gene: TRBJ2-2
abundance: many
CDR3nt: TGCGCCAGCAGCATACTAGCGGGAGGGCTCCACGGGGAGCTGTTTTTT
CDR3aa: CASSILAGGLHGELFF

v_gene: TRBV12-3/TRBV12-4
d_gene: NA
j_gene: TRBJ2-7
abundance: many
CDR3nt: TGTGCCAGCAGCCAAATGGAGGGCGGCGAGCAGTACTTC
CDR3aa: CASSQMEGGEQYF

v_gene: TRBV7-2
d_gene: NA
j_gene: TRBJ2-7
abundance: many
CDR3nt: TGTGCCAGCAGCTTCTTGAACTACGAGCAGTACTTC
CDR3aa: CASSFLNYEQYF

v_gene: TRBV5-6
d_gene: TRBD1
j_gene: TRBJ1-1
abundance: NA
CDR3nt: TGTGCCAGCAGCTCTCCCGGGACAGGGGCAAATGAAGCTTTCTTT
CDR3aa: CASSSPGTGANEAFF

v_gene: TRBV12-3/TRBV12-4
d_gene: TRBD2
j_gene: TRBJ2-3
abundance: once
CDR3nt: TGTGCCAGCAGGCCTTGGACTAGCAGATACACAGATACGCAGTATTTT
CDR3aa: CASRPWTSRYTDTQYF

v_gene: TRBV11-1
d_gene: NA
j_gene: TRBJ2-7
abundance: NA
CDR3nt: TGTGCCAGCAGCCCCCGGACTGTGGGATACAAGCAGTACTTC
CDR3aa: CASSPRTVGYKQYF

v_gene: TRBV20-1
d_gene: NA
j_gene: TRBJ1-1
abundance: many
CDR3nt: TGCAGTGCCACAAGGTTTCAGGTGGAGGCTGAAGCTTTCTTT
CDR3aa: CSATRFQVEAEAFF

v_gene: TRBV28
d_gene: NA
j_gene: TRBJ2-7
abundance: many
CDR3nt: NA
CDR3aa: CATYTCYEQYF

v_gene: TRBV20-1
d_gene: NA
j_gene: TRBJ2-1
abundance: many
CDR3nt: TGCAGTGCTAGAAGAACTGGACAGGAGCAGTTCTTC
CDR3aa: CSARRTGQEQFF

v_gene: TRBV27
d_gene: TRBD1
j_gene: TRBJ1-6
abundance: NA
CDR3nt: TGTGCCAGCCGACTGGGACAGCAGAATAATTCACCCCTCCACTTT
CDR3aa: CASRLGQQNNSPLHF

v_gene: TRBV4-1
d_gene: TRBD2
j_gene: TRBJ2-7
abundance: NA
CDR3nt: TGCGCCAGCAGCGGTGTGGGGGAGGGTAGCTACGAGCAGTACTTC
CDR3aa: CASSGVGEGSYEQYF